Presented here are 20 T cell receptor beta chains from one specimen sequenced in a study of T cells after posttransplantation cyclophosphamide. Controls had myeloablative marrow grafts with methotrexate and calcineurin inhibitor, sampled at 1 year. Sequencing was performed with immunoSEQ multiplex PCR; in TCRdb, only in-frame clones are kept and a portion is missing. The table shows some 17,000 clones, with roughly 80% occurring only once. The sample was PBMCs, taken just under 450 days after allogeneic stem cell transplant with calcineurin inhibitor and methotrexate. These receptors all stem from a young adult male patient who received an allogeneic stem cell transplant from an unrelated donor, was CMV-positive, and had acute and chronic GVHD. Some T cells may originate from the graft donor.

The rearrangement uses TRBV27 and TRBJ2-1; D not certain. The CDR3 is made up of 13 amino acids. In germline, CDR1 is MNHEY, CDR2 SMNVEV (reference sequence). Trimming stripped 4 bases from V and 7 bases from J, with 11 bases between. The CDR3 DNA follows: TGTGCCAGCAGTTCTGACCGGCGGAATGAGCAGTTCTTC. Translated: CASSSDRRNEQFF.

The rearrangement joins TRBV4-1 to TRBJ2-1, with TRBD1 matching over 8 bases. V lost 4 bases to trimming and J lost 9 bases; unmatched junction nucleotides: 5. The CDR3 is 13 residues long. The V gene's germline CDR1 is MGHRA and CDR2 YSYEKL. The CDR3 DNA sequence: TGCGCCAGCAGCCGTCAGGGGGCGGGTGAGCAGTTCTTC. Amino acids: CASSRQGAGEQFF.

The chain recombines TRBV27 with TRBJ2-7, with TRBD1 matching over 7 bases. The V and J ends lost 10 bases and 2 bases, in that order; junction bases with no gene match: 5. The CDR3 spans 12 residues. CDR1 is MNHEY and CDR2 is SMNVEV in the germline V gene (reference sequence). The DNA of the CDR3 is TGTGCCATCGGACAGGCCACCTACGAGCAGTACTTC. Translating it yields CAIGQATYEQYF.

The rearrangement joins TRBV6-4 to TRBJ2-1, with 12 nucleotides matching TRBD2. Germline V gives CDR1 MRHNA, CDR2 SNTAGT. V shed 4 bases and J 4 bases; nucleotides not matched to a gene: 2. The CDR3 is 15 residues long. CDR3 sequence: CASSATSGRYNEQFF. CDR3 DNA sequence: TGTGCCAGCAGTGCGACTAGCGGGAGATACAATGAGCAGTTCTTC.

J is TRBJ2-7 and V is TRBV29-1; possibly TRBD2 for D (6 bases). V was trimmed by 7 bases and J by 7 bases, leaving 8 bases between them. CDR1 is SQVTM, CDR2 ANQGSEA, per germline. The CDR3 has 9 residues. In DNA, the CDR3 is TGCAGCGAGGCGGGAGAGCAGTACTTC. Its protein product is CSEAGEQYF.

The chain links TRBV7-9 to TRBJ1-1; D remains unclear. Germline V CDR1 and CDR2: SEHNR, FQNEAQ (reference sequence). Between the trimmed V and J ends, which lost 1 base and 3 bases, there was a span of 12 bases. The CDR3 consists of 15 residues. CDR3 DNA: TGTGCCAGCAGCTTAGAATCGACAATCTACACTGAAGCTTTCTTT. Its protein product is CASSLESTIYTEAFF. Supplemented by reference TRBV7-9 and TRBJ1-1, the full variable domain reads DTGVSQNPRHKITKRGQNVTFRCDPISEHNRLYWYRQTLGQGPEFLTYFQNEAQLEKSRLLSDRFSAERPKGSFSTLEIQRTEQGDSAMYLCASSLESTIYTEAFFGQGTRLTVV.

This chain uses TRBV14 with TRBJ2-5; a possible D gene is TRBD2 (5 bases). The CDR3 is 16 residues long. V was trimmed by 0 bases and J by 4 bases, leaving 15 bases between them. CDR1 and CDR2 from the germline V gene are SGHDN and FVKESK. The CDR3 nucleotides read TGTGCCAGCAGCCAAGATCTATACGGGGTCGGAGAGACCCAGTACTTC. Translation gives CASSQDLYGVGETQYF.

This chain links TRBV5-1 with TRBJ2-7; 7 bases are a match to TRBD2. This CDR3 region has 13 residues. The germline V gene encodes CDR1 SGHRS and CDR2 YFSETQ. With V trimmed by 4 bases and J by 0 bases, 1 base remained unmatched. The DNA of the CDR3 is TGCGCCAGCAGCGGGGGGGACTCCTACGAGCAGTACTTC. This sequence encodes CASSGGDSYEQYF.

The CDR3 DNA sequence: TGTGCCAGCTCACCCCACAGGGATATCGGGGAGCTGTTTTTT. Translation: CASSPHRDIGELFF. The rearrangement joins TRBV18 to TRBJ2-2, with a possible D match to TRBD1 (6 bases). Trimming shortened V by 3 bases and J by 7 bases, and 12 bases separated the two germline ends. The CDR3 is made up of 14 amino acids. CDR1 and CDR2 (germline): KGHSH, LQKENI.

J is TRBJ2-7 and V is TRBV7-3; TRBD2 agrees at 10 bases. CDR1 is SGHTA, CDR2 FQGTGA, per germline. This CDR3 region has 14 residues. Trimming at V came to 10 bases and at J to 7 bases, leaving 13 bases not matched to a gene. The CDR3 region has the DNA TGTGCCATCCCAGGTGGGCTAGCGGGAGATGAGCAGTACTTC. It translates to CAIPGGLAGDEQYF.

This clone came up a few times. The gene calls are TRBV19 and TRBJ1-4; D ambiguous. V dropped 4 bases and J dropped 8 bases, with 8 bases sitting between them. Germline V gives CDR1 LNHDA, CDR2 SQIVND (reference sequence). The CDR3 runs to 12 residues. CDR3 loop: CASSSRGEKLFF. The CDR3 DNA is TGTGCCAGTAGTAGTCGGGGAGAAAAACTGTTTTTT.

The chain's CDR3 is CASSPKGANSPLHF. The CDR3 DNA is TGTGCCAGCTCACCCAAGGGAGCCAACTCACCCCTCCACTTT. V gene TRBV18 combines with J gene TRBJ1-6; D remains ambiguous. Looked up from germline, CDR1 is KGHSH and CDR2 is LQKENI. The germline V and J ends were trimmed by 3 bases and 10 bases, with 13 bases remaining between them. The CDR3 has 14 amino acids.

This clone occurred a few times. V and J are TRBV9 and TRBJ1-2; unclear D gene. This CDR3 spans 14 amino acids. Germline V CDR1 and CDR2: SGDLS, YYNGEE. The V end was cut by 0 bases, the J end by 4 bases, with 10 bases between. The CDR3 region is CASSVDHSSYGYTF. The CDR3 DNA reads as TGTGCCAGCAGCGTAGATCACAGTTCCTATGGCTACACCTTC.

This chain links TRBV13 with TRBJ2-1; 8 positions match TRBD1. CDR3 length: 14 residues. Germline V gene sequence: CDR1 PRHDT, CDR2 FYEKMQ (reference sequence). V dropped 8 bases and J dropped 7; count of bases not matched to a gene: 10. The CDR3 nucleotides are TGTGCCAGCGAAGCAGGGGGCCCCGGAAATGAGCAGTTCTTC. Its translation is CASEAGGPGNEQFF.

The J gene is TRBJ2-7, the V gene TRBV19; TRBD1 matches 9 bases. The germline CDR1 and CDR2 sequences are LNHDA and SQIVND (reference sequence). There are 16 residues in the CDR3. The J segment lost 1 base and the V segment lost 5 bases, leaving 9 bases of the junction unmatched. CDR3 DNA sequence: TGTGCCAGTAGTTTAAAAGGGACAGGGTCTTCCTACGAGCAGTACTTC. Translation gives CASSLKGTGSSYEQYF.

This clone was counted once. This chain connects TRBV28 to TRBJ2-3; D may be TRBD2 (6 bases). With 1 base removed from V and 0 bases from J, the gap between germline ends came to 14 bases. In germline, CDR1 is MDHEN, CDR2 SYDVKM. The length of the CDR3 is 17 residues. CDR3 loop: CASSLYGGASSTDTQYF. The DNA of the CDR3 is TGTGCCAGCAGTTTATATGGAGGGGCTTCTAGCACAGATACGCAGTATTTT.

This clone has a handful of counts. The V call is TRBV28, the J call TRBJ1-1, with a possible D match to TRBD1 (6 bases). Trimming cost V 6 bases and J 5 bases, with 13 bases left between them. There are 13 residues in the CDR3. From germline, CDR1 is MDHEN and CDR2 SYDVKM. The CDR3 reads CASRAQGTTEAFF. For the CDR3, the DNA is TGTGCCAGCAGGGCGCAGGGGACGACTGAAGCTTTCTTT. The whole variable domain, filled in from reference TRBV28 and TRBJ1-1, reads DVKVTQSSRYLVKRTGEKVFLECVQDMDHENMFWYRQDPGLGLRLIYFSYDVKMKEKGDIPEGYSVSREKKERFSLILESASTNQTSMYLCASRAQGTTEAFFGQGTRLTVV.

The chain is built from TRBV7-9 and TRBJ1-5; 9 bases are shared with TRBD1. V lost 4 bases and J lost 2; bases outside the gene matches: 12. The germline gives CDR1 SEHNR, CDR2 FQNEAQ (reference sequence). This CDR3 contains 18 residues. The CDR3 loop is CASSSDRGRSPGNQPQHF. For the CDR3, the DNA is TGTGCCAGCAGCTCGGACAGGGGACGGTCCCCCGGCAATCAGCCCCAGCATTTT. Variable domain in full (rest from reference TRBV7-9 and TRBJ1-5): DTGVSQNPRHKITKRGQNVTFRCDPISEHNRLYWYRQTLGQGPEFLTYFQNEAQLEKSRLLSDRFSAERPKGSFSTLEIQRTEQGDSAMYLCASSSDRGRSPGNQPQHFGDGTRLSIL.

With respect to this clone: A read error may account for a junction end that differs from germline. The gene calls are TRBV29-1 and TRBJ2-5; perhaps TRBD2 as D (5 bases). CDR1 is SQVTM, CDR2 ANQGSEA, per germline. The CDR3 consists of 12 residues. CDR3 residues: CSVEISRETQYF. CDR3 nucleotide sequence: TGCAGCGTTGAAATCAGTAGGGAGACTCAGTACTTC.

The rearrangement joins TRBV4-1 to TRBJ2-1, with 7 bases fitting TRBD1. V shed 3 bases, J shed 3 bases, and the junction held 5 bases outside the gene matches. The germline V gene has CDR1 MGHRA and CDR2 YSYEKL. The length of the CDR3 is 15 residues. The CDR3 is CASSHYGTDYNEQFF. The DNA for the CDR3 is TGCGCCAGCAGCCATTACGGGACAGACTACAATGAGCAGTTCTTC.